These 32 T cell receptor beta chains were sequenced from one sample in a study of PD-1 blockade in classical Hodgkin lymphoma. Time point in this sample: cycle 4 day 1 (C4D1), after five to seven weeks of nivolumab. With no exception, relapse followed autologous stem cell transplantation in all patients, and brentuximab vedotin exposure varied. Purified CD4+ T cells were obtained from thawed PBMCs through magnetic negative selection. TCRdb keeps only in-frame clones here, not all; method: immunoSEQ multiplex PCR. The sample has fewer than 35,000 clones, around 84% seen once. The starting material was CD4+ T cells from blood, obtained before the fourth cycle of nivolumab. The origin of the receptors is a human donor with classical Hodgkin lymphoma.

The chain has TRBV5-1 and TRBJ2-5; D is ambiguous. This CDR3 has 13 residues. Looked up from germline, CDR1 is SGHRS and CDR2 is YFSETQ. V lost 0 bases, J lost 1 base, and 4 bases lay in between. This chain's CDR3 is CASSLVGQETQYF. In DNA form, the CDR3 reads TGCGCCAGCAGCTTGGTCGGCCAAGAGACCCAGTACTTC.

This rearrangement joins TRBV28 to TRBJ1-4; D is unresolved. The CDR3 has 15 residues. V was trimmed by 5 bases and J by 8 bases, leaving 18 bases between them. Germline values: CDR1 MDHEN, CDR2 SYDVKM. The chain's CDR3 is CASSPSGPLLEKLFF. In DNA, the CDR3 is TGTGCCAGCAGTCCCTCGGGTCCCCTCCTGGAAAAACTGTTTTTT.

A remark on this clone: At one of its ends the junction is not consistent with the germline gene, which may arise from a read error. The rearrangement uses TRBV18 and TRBJ2-3, with D perhaps assigned TRBD1 or TRBD2 (5 bases each). CDR3 length: 15 amino acids. The germline gives CDR1 KGHSH, CDR2 LQKENI. This chain's CDR3 is CASSPLLGPTDTQYF. The CDR3 DNA reads TGTGCCAGCTCGCCACTACTGGGACCCACAGATACGCAGTATTTT.

In its sample, this clone was seen a few times. The chain combines TRBV7-2 with TRBJ1-6; D call uncertain. The CDR3 consists of 11 residues. Germline values: CDR1 SGHTA, CDR2 FQGNSA. V gave up 8 bases and J gave up 10 bases, with 9 bases separating them. CDR3: CASGPGSPLHF. The CDR3 coding sequence is TGTGCCAGCGGTCCGGGATCACCCCTCCACTTT.

V and J are TRBV18 and TRBJ1-2, with D hard to call. V was cut by 3 bases and J by 6 bases, with 5 bases left in between. The V gene's germline CDR1 is KGHSH and CDR2 LQKENI. There are 11 residues in the CDR3. CDR3 sequence (DNA): TGTGCCAGCTCACCGGCGGATGGCTACACCTTC. As protein: CASSPADGYTF.

The V call is TRBV28, the J call TRBJ1-6; D may be TRBD1 (6 bases). The CDR3 spans 14 residues. V was trimmed by 5 bases and J by 15 bases, leaving 20 bases between them. Per germline, CDR1 MDHEN and CDR2 SYDVKM. The CDR3 region has the DNA TGTGCCAGCAGTGCTCCGGGACAATCATTTCTCCTCCACTTT. Amino acid sequence: CASSAPGQSFLLHF.

The chain uses TRBV9 and TRBJ1-2; D gene uncertain. V was trimmed by 4 bases and J by 1 base, leaving 14 bases between them. Germline V gene sequence: CDR1 SGDLS, CDR2 YYNGEE. The CDR3 loop spans 15 amino acids. This chain's CDR3 is CASSPQTSLNYGYTF. The CDR3 nucleotides are TGTGCCAGCAGCCCCCAGACAAGCCTTAACTATGGCTACACCTTC.

The chain has TRBV29-1 and TRBJ1-1; D might be TRBD1 (5 bases). The germline V gene has CDR1 SQVTM and CDR2 ANQGSEA. Trimming left V 2 bases short and J 3 bases short, with 13 bases between. CDR3 length: 14 residues. The CDR3 DNA is TGCAGCGTTGAACCGGCAGGGAAAGACACTGAAGCTTTCTTT. It codes for CSVEPAGKDTEAFF.

This rearrangement joins TRBV6-4 to TRBJ2-1; D remains unclear. The ends were cut back, 3 bases at V and 4 bases at J, with 10 bases in the middle. The CDR3 covers 14 residues. Germline-derived CDR1 and CDR2 are MRHNA and SNTAGT. CDR3 amino acids: CASSDPDGYNEQFF. The CDR3 DNA sequence: TGTGCCAGCAGTGATCCGGACGGGTACAATGAGCAGTTCTTC.

This clone is a singleton in its sample. V usage is TRBV20-1 and J usage is TRBJ2-1, with D hard to call. Trimming stripped 1 base from V and 9 bases from J, with 1 base between. This CDR3 has 9 amino acids. CDR1 DFQATT and CDR2 SNEGSKA come from the germline V gene (reference sequence). CDR3 sequence reads: CSARVEQFF. CDR3 sequence (DNA): TGCAGTGCTAGAGTTGAGCAGTTCTTC.

The gene calls are TRBV12-5 and TRBJ2-2; TRBD1 agrees at 7 bases. This CDR3 comprises 15 residues. V dropped 3 bases and J dropped 7; count of bases not matched to a gene: 8. Germline CDR1 reads LGHNT; CDR2 reads FRNRAP. For the CDR3, the DNA is TGTGCTAGTGGTTTTGAAGGGGGCTATGGCGGGGAGCTGTTTTTT. This codes for CASGFEGGYGGELFF.

The chain has TRBV6-5 and TRBJ2-1; D is unclear. The CDR3 loop spans 16 amino acids. Trimming removed 2 bases at V and 9 bases at J, with 20 bases between. Germline loops: CDR1 MNHEY, CDR2 SVGAGI. DNA for the CDR3: TGTGCCAGCAGTTACGCAAAAGATAGCTATTGGGGTGAGCAGTTCTTC. Residues: CASSYAKDSYWGEQFF.

The chain couples TRBV5-1 to TRBJ2-1; 9 nucleotides agree with TRBD2. The CDR3 is 15 amino acids. The germline CDR1 and CDR2 sequences are SGHRS and YFSETQ. The ends lost 0 bases at V and 4 bases at J; junction bases unmatched: 2. The CDR3, as DNA: TGCGCCAGCAGCTTGGAGAGCGGGGGGTACAATGAGCAGTTCTTC. This codes for CASSLESGGYNEQFF.

V is TRBV29-1 and J is TRBJ1-1; D is ambiguous. Germline CDR1 is SQVTM and CDR2 is ANQGSEA. V dropped 4 bases and J dropped 4 bases, with 16 bases sitting between them. This CDR3 region has 14 residues. The CDR3 DNA reads as TGCAGCGTTGGTTTCGGGCGAGGCAGCACTGAAGCTTTCTTT. Translation gives CSVGFGRGSTEAFF.

The chain links TRBV30 to TRBJ2-2; 10 bases align to TRBD2. V lost 4 bases to trimming and J lost 8 bases; unmatched junction nucleotides: 7. Germline values: CDR1 GTSNPN, CDR2 SVGIG (reference sequence). CDR3 length: 14 amino acids. The CDR3 loop is CAWKFSGGAGELFF. DNA for the CDR3: TGTGCCTGGAAGTTCAGCGGGGGGGCTGGGGAGCTGTTTTTT.

The chain uses TRBV27 and TRBJ1-4; D gene ambiguous. Germline V gene lookup returns CDR1 MNHEY and CDR2 SMNVEV (reference sequence). V lost 3 bases to trimming and J lost 0 bases, with 8 bases between them. The CDR3 extends over 15 amino acids. CDR3 sequence reads: CASSFKRTTNEKLFF. For the CDR3, the DNA is TGTGCCAGCAGTTTCAAGAGGACAACTAATGAAAAACTGTTTTTT. Supplemented by reference TRBV27 and TRBJ1-4, the full variable domain reads EAQVTQNPRYLITVTGKKLTVTCSQNMNHEYMSWYRQDPGLGLRQIYYSMNVEVTDKGDVPEGYKVSRKEKRNFPLILESPSPNQTSLYFCASSFKRTTNEKLFFGSGTQLSVL.

This clone was detected once. The V gene is TRBV4-3, the J gene TRBJ2-3; no firm D call. V lost 0 bases, J lost 2 bases, and 15 bases lay in between. This CDR3 is 17 amino acids long. CDR1 and CDR2 (germline): LGHNA, YSLEER. DNA for the CDR3: TGCGCCAGCAGCCAAGATCTTCAGCTTTTGAACACAGATACGCAGTATTTT. It is translated as CASSQDLQLLNTDTQYF.

This chain uses TRBV7-2 with TRBJ2-3; possibly TRBD1 or TRBD2 for D (6 bases each). The CDR3 totals 15 residues. CDR1 and CDR2 (germline): SGHTA, FQGNSA. Trimming removed 4 bases from V and 5 bases from J, with 16 bases in between. The CDR3 spells CASSSGASVKDTQYF. CDR3 DNA: TGTGCCAGCAGCTCGGGGGCTAGCGTGAAAGATACGCAGTATTTT.

This chain links TRBV18 with TRBJ2-7; a weak D match, TRBD2 (5 bases). The CDR3 has 14 amino acids. Trimming removed 3 bases from V and 7 bases from J, with 16 bases in between. Germline CDR1 reads KGHSH; CDR2 reads LQKENI. The CDR3 nucleotides read TGTGCCAGCTCACCCGGGGATAACATTCGGGAGCAGTACTTC. Its translation: CASSPGDNIREQYF.

The chain couples TRBV7-2 to TRBJ2-1, with D perhaps TRBD1 or TRBD2 (6 bases each). CDR3 length equals 17 residues. Germline-derived CDR1 and CDR2 are SGHTA and FQGNSA. V was cut by 7 bases and J by 4 bases, with 23 bases left in between. The CDR3 here is CASTNPPRGGRYNEQFF. CDR3 bases: TGTGCCAGCACCAATCCCCCCCGTGGGGGGCGTTACAATGAGCAGTTCTTC.

This clone was observed a single time. V is TRBV30 and J is TRBJ2-7; D is undetermined. Germline values: CDR1 GTSNPN, CDR2 SVGIG (reference sequence). The CDR3 runs 12 residues. The V and J ends lost 0 bases and 0 bases respectively, with 3 bases between them. The CDR3, as DNA: TGTGCCTGGAGTGTAAGCTCCTACGAGCAGTACTTC. Its protein is CAWSVSSYEQYF. Full variable domain (remainder filled in from reference TRBV30 and TRBJ2-7): SQTIHQWPATLVQPVGSPLSLECTVEGTSNPNLYWYRQAAGRGLQLLFYSVGIGQISSEVPQNLSASRPQDRQFILSSKKLLLSDSGFYLCAWSVSSYEQYFGPGTRLTVT.

CDR3 sequence (DNA): TGTGCCAGCAGCCCGACCGGGGTGGATGAAAAACTGTTTTTT. Translation: CASSPTGVDEKLFF. V is TRBV9 and J is TRBJ1-4, with no clear D. Germline CDR1 is SGDLS and CDR2 is YYNGEE. CDR3 length equals 14 residues. V was pared by 4 bases and J by 6 bases, with 13 bases between.

The rearrangement uses TRBV30 and TRBJ1-3; D is undetermined. Germline V gene lookup returns CDR1 GTSNPN and CDR2 SVGIG (reference sequence). The ends were cut back, 5 bases at V and 1 base at J, with 9 bases in the middle. The CDR3 loop spans 13 amino acids. CDR3 residues: CAWVGRSGNTIYF. The CDR3 DNA reads TGTGCCTGGGTAGGAAGATCTGGAAACACCATATATTTT.

The chain recombines TRBV13 with TRBJ1-2; tentatively, D is TRBD1 (5 bases). V was pared by 4 bases and J by 5 bases, with 23 bases between. This CDR3 has 17 amino acids. The germline V gene encodes CDR1 PRHDT and CDR2 FYEKMQ (reference sequence). The CDR3 loop is CASSSQTGSGGKYGYTF. CDR3 coding DNA: TGTGCCAGCAGCTCCCAGACCGGGTCCGGGGGTAAATATGGCTACACCTTC.

This clone has just a few counts. The rearrangement uses TRBV30 and TRBJ1-2, with a tentative D call TRBD1 (5 bases). The CDR3 spans 13 residues. Trimming took off 5 bases at V and 7 bases at J, with 17 bases between the two ends. Germline assignment: CDR1 GTSNPN and CDR2 SVGIG (reference sequence). The CDR3 spells CAWGRPGSRGYTF. In DNA form, the CDR3 reads TGTGCCTGGGGAAGGCCAGGGAGTCGTGGCTACACCTTC.

V gene TRBV7-2 combines with J gene TRBJ2-5; a weak D match, TRBD2 (6 bases). V gave up 4 bases and J gave up 3 bases, with 12 bases separating them. The CDR3 sequence is 14 residues long. Per germline, CDR1 SGHTA and CDR2 FQGNSA. Written as DNA, the CDR3 is TGTGCCAGCAGCTGGCGGCGCGGGGAAGAGACCCAGTACTTC. Amino acid sequence: CASSWRRGEETQYF.

The chain couples TRBV29-1 to TRBJ1-1; D uncertain. Trimming removed 5 bases at V and 0 bases at J, with 16 bases between. This CDR3 spans 15 amino acids. The V gene's germline CDR1 is SQVTM and CDR2 ANQGSEA. The CDR3 DNA reads as TGCAGCGTTTCTCCCCGACTGAACATGAACACTGAAGCTTTCTTT. Encoded protein: CSVSPRLNMNTEAFF.

The chain combines TRBV5-1 with TRBJ1-2, with 7 nucleotides matching TRBD1. After removal of 3 bases from V and 2 bases from J, the junction contained 4 bases not matched to a gene. Germline V CDR1 and CDR2: SGHRS, YFSETQ. There are 14 residues in the CDR3. The CDR3 spells CASSWGQSNYGYTF. CDR3 DNA sequence: TGCGCCAGCAGCTGGGGACAGTCAAACTATGGCTACACCTTC.

The genes are TRBV7-2 and TRBJ1-6; a possible D gene is TRBD1 (6 bases). V was pared by 5 bases and J by 14 bases, with 16 bases between. This CDR3 spans 13 amino acids. In germline, CDR1 is SGHTA, CDR2 FQGNSA. CDR3 sequence (DNA): TGTGCCAGCAGCCCCCAGACAGGACGGGCCCTCCACTTT. Amino acid sequence: CASSPQTGRALHF.

As concerns this clone: At the DNA level, this CDR3 is encoded by other sequences in the same sample as well. The rearrangement uses TRBV5-1 and TRBJ1-3, with a tentative D call TRBD1 (5 bases). This CDR3 comprises 15 residues. Germline CDR1 SGHRS, CDR2 YFSETQ. V lost 0 bases and J 1 base, leaving 8 bases between the germline ends. The CDR3: CASSLAGGSGNTIYF. In DNA, the CDR3 is TGCGCCAGCAGCTTGGCCGGGGGTTCTGGAAACACCATATATTTT.

A word on this clone: The sample contains more than one DNA sequence encoding this CDR3. The chain joins TRBV2 to TRBJ2-5, with D hard to call. This CDR3 is built from 11 residues. CDR1 is SNHLY, CDR2 FYNNEI, per germline. With 6 bases removed from V and 2 bases from J, the gap between germline ends came to 4 bases. The CDR3 bases are TGTGCCAGCAGAGTACAAGAGACCCAGTACTTC. Protein product: CASRVQETQYF.

The rearrangement joins TRBV5-1 to TRBJ1-4; D uncertain. This CDR3 spans 15 amino acids. The V gene's germline CDR1 is SGHRS and CDR2 YFSETQ. V shed 4 bases and J shed 5 bases, with 15 bases lying between them. CDR3 amino acids: CASSAGPTGNEKLFF. The CDR3 nucleotides are TGCGCCAGCAGCGCCGGGCCGACCGGCAATGAAAAACTGTTTTTT.